This T cell receptor (beta chain) was retrieved from a study of T-cell reconstitution after alpha-beta-depleted transplantation in children. General observations from the study: T-cell numbers and diversity one year post-transplant derived largely from freshly generated T cells. Diversity of TCRbeta at day 60 was high in some patients, arising from surviving recipient T cells and thymic progenitors. Expanded clones from the graft, numbering several hundred, reportedly supplied alpha-beta T cells about two months after transplant.

Trimming left V 0 bases short and J 8 bases short, with 9 bases between. This CDR3 region has 14 residues. Germline lookup yields CDR1 SGHKS and CDR2 YYEKEE (reference sequence). This sample's TCRbeta library carried unique molecular identifier barcodes. A single record per CDR3 protein comes from TCRdb applying MiXCR to the PCR reads. The sample includes 800,000 to 1,000,000 distinct CDR3 sequences, about 29% of them seen just once. This clonotype was detected a few times. What it binds is not known. The material sequenced was PBMCs, mostly from graft donor cells, taken 360 days after TCRalphabeta/CD19-depleted stem cell transplant. This chain links TRBV5-5 with TRBJ1-6; D is unclear. The receptor was isolated from a boy under two years old who had a stem cell transplant for SCID, so the T cells may come from the graft donor. The CDR3 spells CASSLGSMDSPLHF. The CDR3 DNA follows: TGTGCCAGCAGCTTGGGATCCATGGATTCACCCCTCCACTTT.